The 14 T cell receptor beta chains given below trace back to one sample, sequenced in a study of cytomegalovirus exposure and HLA in healthy donors. The study ran its PCR with 60 Vbeta and 13 Jbeta primers. Profiling relied on immunoSEQ multiplex PCR, and the TCRdb table lists in-frame clones only, not all of them. The sample has over 95,000 clones, more than 65% seen once. Sequenced input: PBMCs. These receptors all come from a man aged 40-50 years in good health and CMV-seropositive.

J is TRBJ2-5 and V is TRBV6-6; possible D gene TRBD2, 7 bases. Germline V lookup: CDR1 MNHNY, CDR2 SVGAGI (reference sequence). The CDR3 extends over 15 amino acids. V lost 6 bases, J lost 2 bases, and 16 bases lay in between. The CDR3 sequence is CASSVRGARQETQYF. For the CDR3, the DNA is TGTGCCAGCAGCGTTCGGGGGGCCAGGCAAGAGACCCAGTACTTC.

The chain has TRBV5-1 and TRBJ1-3; 7 nucleotides agree with TRBD1. Germline CDR1 is SGHRS and CDR2 is YFSETQ. The CDR3 spans 17 residues. J gave up 0 bases and V 4 bases, and 10 bases lay outside the gene matches. In nucleotides, the CDR3 is TGCGCCAGCAGCCCCAACCCGACAGGGCTCTCTGGAAACACCATATATTTT. Translated: CASSPNPTGLSGNTIYF.

A note on this clone: Other nucleotide sequences in the sample specify the same CDR3. The V and J genes are TRBV7-3 and TRBJ1-3; possibly TRBD1 for D (5 bases). The CDR3 sequence is 13 residues long. Germline CDR1 SGHTA, CDR2 FQGTGA. Trimming took off 5 bases at V and 2 bases at J, with 7 bases between the two ends. The CDR3: CASSLGPGNTIYF. The CDR3 nucleotides read TGTGCCAGCAGCCTGGGGCCTGGAAACACCATATATTTT.

The chain links TRBV19 to TRBJ1-5; 7 nucleotides match TRBD1. The CDR3 contains 15 residues. Germline trimming cut 3 bases from V and 1 base from J; bases unmatched to any gene: 3. Germline lookup yields CDR1 LNHDA and CDR2 SQIVND (reference sequence). CDR3 DNA sequence: TGTGCCAGTAGTATTTCAGGGGGAAGCAATCAGCCCCAGCATTTT. Its translation is CASSISGGSNQPQHF.

This chain connects TRBV10-3 to TRBJ1-1; 7 bases agree with TRBD1. CDR3 length: 16 amino acids. Germline V gene data show CDR1 as ENHRY and CDR2 as SYGVKD. The J segment lost 0 bases and the V segment lost 3 bases, leaving 7 bases of the junction unmatched. The CDR3 coding sequence is TGTGCCATCAGTGATACGACAGGGCAACTGAACACTGAAGCTTTCTTT. This sequence encodes CAISDTTGQLNTEAFF.

The chain combines TRBV6-1 with TRBJ2-3; D remains unclear. V was shortened by 1 base and J by 0 bases, with 14 bases between the two germline ends. From germline, CDR1 is MNHNS and CDR2 SASEGT. The CDR3 has 17 amino acids. CDR3 nucleotide sequence: TGTGCCAGCAGTGAAGATTGGGCAGGCTCTAGCACAGATACGCAGTATTTT. Protein sequence: CASSEDWAGSSTDTQYF.

The V and J genes are TRBV5-1 and TRBJ2-5; no clear D. V lost 4 bases and J 4 bases, leaving 20 bases between the germline ends. This CDR3 region has 16 residues. Germline V CDR1 and CDR2: SGHRS, YFSETQ. Written as DNA, the CDR3 is TGCGCCAGCAGCGATGGCTCTGGTCAGAAATTAGAGACCCAGTACTTC. Translation: CASSDGSGQKLETQYF.

This chain uses TRBV30 with TRBJ1-3; weak D call: TRBD1 (6 bases). The CDR3 has 15 amino acids. CDR1 and CDR2 from the germline V gene are GTSNPN and SVGIG (reference sequence). Trimming took 1 base from V and 0 from J, leaving 10 bases between them. The CDR3 bases are TGTGCCTGGAGTGAGGACAGCCACTCTGGAAACACCATATATTTT. As protein: CAWSEDSHSGNTIYF.

This rearrangement joins TRBV6-6 to TRBJ2-7; a possible D gene is TRBD2 (6 bases). Between the trimmed V and J ends, which lost 5 bases and 0 bases, there was a span of 11 bases. There are 14 residues in the CDR3. The germline V gene has CDR1 MNHNY and CDR2 SVGAGI (reference sequence). The CDR3 DNA is TGTGCCAGCAGTCCAGGGACTGGCTCCTACGAGCAGTACTTC. It specifies CASSPGTGSYEQYF.

This chain connects TRBV11-2 to TRBJ1-3; the D is unclear. Trimming took off 4 bases at V and 4 bases at J, with 11 bases between the two ends. Per the germline V gene, CDR1 is SGHAT and CDR2 is FQNNGV. The CDR3 runs 14 residues. CDR3 protein: CASSWTLAGNTIYF. The CDR3 DNA follows: TGTGCCAGCAGCTGGACTCTAGCGGGAAACACCATATATTTT.

The V and J genes are TRBV10-3 and TRBJ1-2; the D is unclear. Trimming took 6 bases from V and 5 from J, leaving 10 bases between them. Germline assignment: CDR1 ENHRY and CDR2 SYGVKD. The CDR3 is 12 residues long. CDR3 nucleotide sequence: TGTGCCATCAGCACTGACTTTTATGGCTACACCTTC. The encoded protein is CAISTDFYGYTF.

This clone was observed once. The chain carries TRBV4-3 and TRBJ1-1; D gene unclear. V gave up 5 bases and J gave up 4 bases, with 14 bases separating them. This CDR3 region has 14 residues. Germline assignment: CDR1 LGHNA and CDR2 YSLEER. The CDR3 is CASSNEGASTEAFF. As DNA, the CDR3 is TGCGCCAGCAGCAACGAAGGAGCCTCCACTGAAGCTTTCTTT.

This clone was seen a handful of times. The chain combines TRBV30 with TRBJ1-5, with a tentative D call TRBD1 (5 bases). This CDR3 contains 14 residues. Germline CDR1 and CDR2: GTSNPN and SVGIG (reference sequence). Trimming shortened V by 0 bases and J by 5 bases, and 11 bases separated the two germline ends. The CDR3 region is CAWSVGTSHQPQHF. Written as DNA, the CDR3 is TGTGCCTGGAGTGTAGGGACTTCTCATCAGCCCCAGCATTTT.

The V gene is TRBV7-2, the J gene TRBJ1-3; D gene uncertain. The V end lost 5 bases, the J end lost 4 bases, and 9 bases lay between the germline ends. The CDR3 is 13 residues long. Germline V gene sequence: CDR1 SGHTA, CDR2 FQGNSA. The DNA of the CDR3 is TGTGCCAGCAGCGAGGGAACGGGAAACACCATATATTTT. Translated, it gives CASSEGTGNTIYF.